Below are 20 T cell receptor beta chains sequenced from a single sample in a study of T-cell memory formation after mild COVID-19. TCRdb re-derived calls from the 5' RACE reads in MiXCR, one entry per CDR3 protein. The profile shows roughly 560,000 distinct CDR3 sequences, around 20% of them singletons. The sequenced sample was PBMCs or a T cell subset sorted from them (not recorded which). Receptor source: an adult woman who had mild COVID-19 (a few samples of this study predate the infection). Cell type and time point are not known.

In this sample, this clonotype turned up a few times. The V call is TRBV27, the J call TRBJ1-5; 9 bases are shared with TRBD1. Germline trimming cut 0 bases from V and 7 bases from J; bases unmatched to any gene: 4. Germline V gene data show CDR1 as MNHEY and CDR2 as SMNVEV (reference sequence). This CDR3 has 15 amino acids. CDR3 protein: CASSLSGTGNQPQHF. The CDR3, as DNA: TGTGCCAGCAGTTTATCCGGGACAGGGAACCAGCCCCAGCATTTT.

This clonotype was recorded a few times. J is TRBJ2-3 and V is TRBV3-1; 9 bases line up with TRBD2. Germline V gene lookup returns CDR1 LGHDT and CDR2 YNNKEL (reference sequence). V lost 3 bases and J lost 6; bases outside the gene matches: 4. This CDR3 is built from 14 residues. The CDR3 sequence: CASSHRAGGDTQYF. In DNA form, the CDR3 reads TGTGCCAGCAGCCATCGAGCGGGGGGCGATACGCAGTATTTT.

This clonotype was found once. This rearrangement joins TRBV6-6 to TRBJ2-1; no reliable D call. Germline V gene lookup returns CDR1 MNHNY and CDR2 SVGAGI (reference sequence). The CDR3 has 13 residues. V was trimmed by 6 bases and J by 12 bases, leaving 18 bases between them. This CDR3 is CASSPPWMVGQFF. CDR3 bases: TGTGCCAGCAGCCCCCCTTGGATGGTTGGGCAGTTCTTC.

This clonotype was seen a few times. This CDR3 reads CASRRGSSYNEQFF. CDR3 in DNA: TGTGCCAGCAGACGCGGGAGTTCCTACAATGAGCAGTTCTTC. The chain joins TRBV3-1 to TRBJ2-1; 7 bases map to TRBD2. J gave up 1 base and V 6 bases, and 3 bases lay outside the gene matches. This CDR3 has 14 residues. Germline V lookup: CDR1 LGHDT, CDR2 YNNKEL (reference sequence).

The chain links TRBV2 to TRBJ1-5; D possibly corresponds to TRBD1 (5 bases). Germline V lookup: CDR1 SNHLY, CDR2 FYNNEI. The CDR3 spans 13 residues. The V and J ends lost 4 bases and 3 bases respectively, with 7 bases between them. The CDR3 DNA reads as TGTGCCAGCAGTGGGGGGTCCAATCAGCCCCAGCATTTT. The encoded protein is CASSGGSNQPQHF.

This clonotype was detected only a few times. The J gene is TRBJ2-5, the V gene TRBV6-1; unclear D gene. Germline V gene sequence: CDR1 MNHNS, CDR2 SASEGT. The V end was cut by 3 bases, the J end by 0 bases, with 11 bases between. There are 15 residues in the CDR3. CDR3 nucleotides: TGTGCCAGCAGTGATATTACCGAGTACCAAGAGACCCAGTACTTC. Protein sequence: CASSDITEYQETQYF.

This clonotype was seen a handful of times. The V gene is TRBV5-6, the J gene TRBJ2-2, with 8 bases identical to TRBD1. V shed 4 bases and J 4 bases; nucleotides not matched to a gene: 6. Germline V gene sequence: CDR1 SGHDT, CDR2 YYEEEE. The CDR3 covers 15 residues. CDR3 in amino acids: CASSTDRASTGELFF. The CDR3 DNA is TGTGCCAGCAGCACGGACAGGGCTTCCACCGGGGAGCTGTTTTTT.

The chain employs TRBV7-9 and TRBJ1-1; D may be TRBD1 (5 bases). The CDR3 runs 16 residues. V lost 2 bases to trimming and J lost 1 base, with 14 bases between them. Per the germline V gene, CDR1 is SEHNR and CDR2 is FQNEAQ (reference sequence). CDR3 sequence reads: CASSLIEGSSNTEAFF. The CDR3 coding sequence is TGTGCCAGCAGCTTAATCGAGGGGTCCTCGAACACTGAAGCTTTCTTT. The full variable domain, rest sourced from reference TRBV7-9 and TRBJ1-1, is DTGVSQNPRHKITKRGQNVTFRCDPISEHNRLYWYRQTLGQGPEFLTYFQNEAQLEKSRLLSDRFSAERPKGSFSTLEIQRTEQGDSAMYLCASSLIEGSSNTEAFFGQGTRLTVV.

V and J are TRBV20-1 and TRBJ2-6; no clear D. Germline CDR1 reads DFQATT; CDR2 reads SNEGSKA (reference sequence). The CDR3 has 16 residues. V shed 5 bases and J shed 0 bases, with 14 bases lying between them. CDR3 region: CSAQNQPGSGANVLTF. The CDR3 DNA follows: TGCAGTGCTCAGAACCAACCCGGCTCTGGGGCCAACGTCCTGACTTTC.

This clonotype has a handful of counts. This chain links TRBV7-8 with TRBJ1-1, with D hard to call. The V end lost 5 bases, the J end lost 6 bases, and 13 bases lay between the germline ends. Germline V gives CDR1 SGHVS, CDR2 FQNEAQ. This CDR3 is built from 13 residues. The CDR3 protein is CASSLGWASEAFF. CDR3 bases: TGTGCCAGCAGCCTTGGATGGGCCTCTGAAGCTTTCTTT.

The J gene is TRBJ2-7, the V gene TRBV6-5; 7 nucleotides agree with TRBD1. The CDR3 has 15 residues. J lost 0 bases, V lost 0 bases, and 2 bases had no gene match. Germline lookup yields CDR1 MNHEY and CDR2 SVGAGI. CDR3 bases: TGTGCCAGCAGTTACTCGAGGGACAGCTCCTACGAGCAGTACTTC. It yields the protein CASSYSRDSSYEQYF.

The chain uses TRBV14 and TRBJ2-1; D is unclear. CDR1 is SGHDN and CDR2 is FVKESK in the germline V gene. The CDR3 consists of 13 residues. Trimming stripped 0 bases from V and 6 bases from J, with 6 bases between. The CDR3: CASSQELLNEQFF. In DNA, the CDR3 is TGTGCCAGCAGCCAAGAATTGCTCAATGAGCAGTTCTTC.

The gene calls are TRBV5-1 and TRBJ1-1, with TRBD1 matching 8 bases. The CDR3 length is 15 residues. Trimming at V came to 5 bases and at J to 0 bases, leaving 6 bases not matched to a gene. Germline V gene lookup returns CDR1 SGHRS and CDR2 YFSETQ. The CDR3 loop reads CASRGQVELNTEAFF. CDR3 bases: TGCGCCAGCAGGGGACAGGTCGAATTGAACACTGAAGCTTTCTTT.

This clonotype was found a few times. The chain joins TRBV7-8 to TRBJ2-1; 10 bases map to TRBD2. J was trimmed by 9 bases and V by 5 bases; bases with no gene match: 13. In germline, CDR1 is SGHVS, CDR2 FQNEAQ. This CDR3 spans 16 amino acids. The CDR3 nucleotides read TGTGCCAGCAGCCGAACGACAGCGGGGGGGGCGATTGAGCAGTTCTTC. Translating it yields CASSRTTAGGAIEQFF.

The chain uses TRBV5-1 and TRBJ2-7, with 7 bases that match TRBD2. The ends lost 0 bases at V and 3 bases at J; junction bases unmatched: 6. The CDR3 length is 15 residues. Germline CDR1 SGHRS, CDR2 YFSETQ. Here the CDR3 DNA reads TGCGCCAGCAGCTTGGCTCCGAGGGAGGGCTACGAGCAGTACTTC. The encoded protein is CASSLAPREGYEQYF.

J is TRBJ2-7 and V is TRBV12-3 or TRBV12-4; 7 bases line up with TRBD1. This CDR3 spans 15 amino acids. The V segment lost 6 bases and the J segment 3 bases; nucleotides outside the gene matches: 11. The CDR3 coding sequence is TGTGCCAGCAGGTCCGCTTCGGGACAGCTCTACGAGCAGTACTTC. As protein: CASRSASGQLYEQYF.

This clonotype was picked up a small number of times. The chain recombines TRBV30 with TRBJ2-2; TRBD1 agrees at 9 bases. The CDR3 has 15 residues. Looked up from germline, CDR1 is GTSNPN and CDR2 is SVGIG (reference sequence). Trimming cost V 4 bases and J 6 bases; bases outside gene matches: 9. This CDR3 is CAWTSGTGFSGELFF. The CDR3, as DNA: TGTGCCTGGACCAGCGGGACAGGGTTCTCCGGGGAGCTGTTTTTT.

This clonotype turned up a few times. The rearrangement uses TRBV7-3 and TRBJ1-2; TRBD1 matches 12 bases. The ends lost 6 bases at V and 8 bases at J; junction bases unmatched: 7. The CDR3 is 14 amino acids. Germline loops: CDR1 SGHTA, CDR2 FQGTGA. The chain's CDR3 is CASRPAGTGGGYTF. CDR3 coding DNA: TGTGCCAGCAGGCCCGCCGGGACAGGGGGCGGCTACACCTTC.

This clonotype was seen at least ten times. One end of the junction varies from germline; a read error may be responsible. This sequence joins TRBV12-3 or TRBV12-4 and TRBJ2-1; 9 bases agree with TRBD2. The length of the CDR3 is 14 residues. The CDR3 bases are TGCGCCAGCAGCTTAGCGGGAGCCTACAATGAGCAGTTCTTC. This encodes CASSLAGAYNEQFF.

This clonotype was counted between two and nine times. The rearrangement joins TRBV4-1 to TRBJ2-5, with TRBD1 as a possible D gene (5 bases). Germline CDR1 reads MGHRA; CDR2 reads YSYEKL. The V end lost 4 bases, the J end lost 1 base, and 16 bases lay between the germline ends. CDR3 size: 16 residues. As DNA, the CDR3 is TGCGCCAGCAGCCGGGGCGTAGCAGGGCCCCAAGAGACCCAGTACTTC. It is translated as CASSRGVAGPQETQYF.